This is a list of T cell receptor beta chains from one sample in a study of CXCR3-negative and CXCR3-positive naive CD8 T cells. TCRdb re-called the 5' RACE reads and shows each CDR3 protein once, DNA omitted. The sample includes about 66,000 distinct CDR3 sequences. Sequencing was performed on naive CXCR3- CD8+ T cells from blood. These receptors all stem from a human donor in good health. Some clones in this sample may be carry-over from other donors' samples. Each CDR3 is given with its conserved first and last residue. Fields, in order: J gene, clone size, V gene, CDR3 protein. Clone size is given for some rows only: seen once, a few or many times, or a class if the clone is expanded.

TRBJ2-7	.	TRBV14	CASSHPTGSKSYYEQYF
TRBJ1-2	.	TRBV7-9	CASSLEGWGYTF
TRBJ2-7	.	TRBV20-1	CSARDLDRDEQYF
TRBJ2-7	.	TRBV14	CASSQEHGTGYEQYF
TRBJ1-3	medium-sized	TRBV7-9	CASSHSSAGQLSGNTIYF
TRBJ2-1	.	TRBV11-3	CASSFRADNEQFF
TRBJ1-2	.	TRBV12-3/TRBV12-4	CDSSVGPRVGYTF
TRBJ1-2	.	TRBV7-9	CASSPGQGDYGYTF
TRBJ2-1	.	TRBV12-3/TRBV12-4	CASRSTGIYEQFF
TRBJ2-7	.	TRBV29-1	CSVDGTSGIYEQYF
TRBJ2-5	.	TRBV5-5	CASSLVLRQETQYF
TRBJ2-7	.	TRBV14	CASSQERHTGTGVFYEQYF
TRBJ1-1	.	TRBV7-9	CASSSLSTGMNTEAFF
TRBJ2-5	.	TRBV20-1	CSANRDRGPQETQYF
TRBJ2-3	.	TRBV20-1	CSASDLTDTQYF
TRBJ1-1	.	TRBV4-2	CASSQDGTGATEAFF
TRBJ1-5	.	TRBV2	CASSVWTGVSDQPQHF
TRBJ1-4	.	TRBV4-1	CASSQDRLQDEKLFF
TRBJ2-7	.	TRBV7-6	CASSLGKGYSYEQYF
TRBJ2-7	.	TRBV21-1	CASTNGQVEDAEQYF
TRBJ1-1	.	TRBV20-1	CSAQGWRITEAFF
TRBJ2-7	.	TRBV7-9	CASSPPASYEQYF
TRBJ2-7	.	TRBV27	CASSPAVRVFGTYEQYF
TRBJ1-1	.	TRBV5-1	CASRPTGEEVEAFF
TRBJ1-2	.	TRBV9	CASSEGTTSGYTF
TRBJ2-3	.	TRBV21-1	CASSKLKDRDTDTQYF
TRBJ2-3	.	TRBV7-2	CASRSGASTDTQYF
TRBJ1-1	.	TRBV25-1	CASSELDTEAFF
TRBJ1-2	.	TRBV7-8	CASSLLQGGPGYGYTF
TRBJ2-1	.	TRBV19	CASSIQGLVSYNEQFF
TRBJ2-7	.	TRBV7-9	CASSLVLQDEQYF
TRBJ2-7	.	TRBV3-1	CASSQDISSHYEQYF
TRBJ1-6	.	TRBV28	CASSFGRGSYNSPLHF
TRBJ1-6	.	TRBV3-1	CASSQFWQEYGNSPLHF
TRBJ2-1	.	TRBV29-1	CSAPTSGGYNEQFF
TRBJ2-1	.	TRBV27	CASSPARGNEQFF
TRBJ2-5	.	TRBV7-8	CASSLASGGSQETQYF
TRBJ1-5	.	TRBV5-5	CASSLGDQTGSQPQHF
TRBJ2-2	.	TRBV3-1	CASSQVTNTGELFF
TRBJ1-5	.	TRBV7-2	CASSLRQSNQPQHF
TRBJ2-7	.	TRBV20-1	CSARTLPPGQGNPYEQYF
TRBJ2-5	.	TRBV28	CASSPRGGGAQETQYF
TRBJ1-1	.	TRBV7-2	CASSSGPNTEAFF
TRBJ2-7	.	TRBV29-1	CSVQDRYEQYF
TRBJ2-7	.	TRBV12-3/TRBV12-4	CASSSGTGGEQYF
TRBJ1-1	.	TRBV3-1	CASSPILRGRTEAFF
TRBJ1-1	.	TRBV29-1	CSVEGSTEAFF
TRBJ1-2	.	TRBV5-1	CASSLDLEGYGYTF